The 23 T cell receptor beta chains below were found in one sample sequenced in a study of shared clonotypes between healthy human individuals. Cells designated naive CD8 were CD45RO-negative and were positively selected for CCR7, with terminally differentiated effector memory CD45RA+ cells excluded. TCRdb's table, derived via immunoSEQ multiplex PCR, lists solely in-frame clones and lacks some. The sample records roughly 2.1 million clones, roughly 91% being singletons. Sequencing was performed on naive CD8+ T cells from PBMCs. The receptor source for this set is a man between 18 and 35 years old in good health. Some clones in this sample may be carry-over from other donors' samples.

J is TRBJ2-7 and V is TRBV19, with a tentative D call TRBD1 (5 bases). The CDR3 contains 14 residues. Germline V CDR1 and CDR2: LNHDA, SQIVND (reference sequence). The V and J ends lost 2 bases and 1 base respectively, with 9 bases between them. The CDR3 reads CASSIIDRSYEQYF. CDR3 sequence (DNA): TGTGCCAGTAGTATAATAGACAGATCCTACGAGCAGTACTTC.

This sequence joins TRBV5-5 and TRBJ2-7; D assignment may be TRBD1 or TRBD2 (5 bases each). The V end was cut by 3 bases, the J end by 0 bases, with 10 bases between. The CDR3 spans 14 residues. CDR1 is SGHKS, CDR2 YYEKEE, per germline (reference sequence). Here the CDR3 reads CASSYRDGSYEQYF. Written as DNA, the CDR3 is TGTGCCAGCAGCTATAGGGACGGCTCCTACGAGCAGTACTTC.

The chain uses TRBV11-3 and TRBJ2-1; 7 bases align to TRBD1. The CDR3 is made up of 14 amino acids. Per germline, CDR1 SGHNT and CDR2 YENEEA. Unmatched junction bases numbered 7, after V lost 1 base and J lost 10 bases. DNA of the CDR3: TGTGCCAGCAGCTTAGGTGGAGCGGACAGGGAGCAGTTCTTC. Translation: CASSLGGADREQFF. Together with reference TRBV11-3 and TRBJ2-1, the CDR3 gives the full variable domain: EAGVVQSPRYKIIEKKQPVAFWCNPISGHNTLYWYLQNLGQGPELLIRYENEEAVDDSQLPKDRFSAERLKGVDSTLKIQPAELGDSAVYLCASSLGGADREQFFGPGTRLTVL.

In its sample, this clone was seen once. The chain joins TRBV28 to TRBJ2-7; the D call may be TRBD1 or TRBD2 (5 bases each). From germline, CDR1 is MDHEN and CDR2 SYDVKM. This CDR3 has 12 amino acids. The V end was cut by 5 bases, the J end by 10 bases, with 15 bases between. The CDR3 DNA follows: TGTGCCAGCAGTCCACCGGGACCTGCACAGTACTTC. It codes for CASSPPGPAQYF.

The CDR3 sequence is CASSLRVPEQYF. CDR3 bases: TGTGCCAGCAGCCTCAGGGTTCCCGAGCAGTACTTC. V and J are TRBV11-2 and TRBJ2-7; D possibly corresponds to TRBD1 (5 bases). This CDR3 region has 12 residues. CDR1 and CDR2 from the germline V gene are SGHAT and FQNNGV. The ends were cut back, 5 bases at V and 6 bases at J, with 11 bases in the middle.

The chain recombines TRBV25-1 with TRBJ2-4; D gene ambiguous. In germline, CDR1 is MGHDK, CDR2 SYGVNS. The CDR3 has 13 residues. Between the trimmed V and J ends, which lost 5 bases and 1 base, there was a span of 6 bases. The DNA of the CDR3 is TGTGCCAGCAGTTATGCGGCCAAAAACATTCAGTACTTC. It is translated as CASSYAAKNIQYF.

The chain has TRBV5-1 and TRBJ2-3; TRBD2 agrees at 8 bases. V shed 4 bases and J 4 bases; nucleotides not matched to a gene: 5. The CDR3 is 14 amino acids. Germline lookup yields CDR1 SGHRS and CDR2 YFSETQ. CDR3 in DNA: TGCGCCAGCAGCCCCCCTAGCGGGCCAGATACGCAGTATTTT. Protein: CASSPPSGPDTQYF. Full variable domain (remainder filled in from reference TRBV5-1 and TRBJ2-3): KAGVTQTPRYLIKTRGQQVTLSCSPISGHRSVSWYQQTPGQGLQFLFEYFSETQRNKGNFPGRFSGRQFSNSRSEMNVSTLELGDSALYLCASSPPSGPDTQYFGPGTRLTVL.

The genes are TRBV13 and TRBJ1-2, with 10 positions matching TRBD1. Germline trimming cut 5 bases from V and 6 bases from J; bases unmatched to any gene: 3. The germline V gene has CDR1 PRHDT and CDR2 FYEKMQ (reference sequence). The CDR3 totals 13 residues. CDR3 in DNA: TGTGCCAGCAGCCGGACAGGGGGAAATGGCTACACCTTC. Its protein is CASSRTGGNGYTF.

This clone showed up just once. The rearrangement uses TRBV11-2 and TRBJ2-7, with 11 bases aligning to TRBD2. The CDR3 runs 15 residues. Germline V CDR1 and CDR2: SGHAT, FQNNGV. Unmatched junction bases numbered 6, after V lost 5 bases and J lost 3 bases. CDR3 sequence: CASSAGLAESYEQYF. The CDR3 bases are TGTGCCAGCAGCGCGGGACTAGCGGAAAGCTACGAGCAGTACTTC.

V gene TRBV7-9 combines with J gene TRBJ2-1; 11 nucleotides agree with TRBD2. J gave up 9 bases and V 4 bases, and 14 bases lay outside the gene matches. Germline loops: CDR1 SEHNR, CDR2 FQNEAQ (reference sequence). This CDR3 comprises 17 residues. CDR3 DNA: TGTGCCAGCAGCTCCTCAGGTAGCGGGAGGGTCCGCGGTGAGCAGTTCTTC. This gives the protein CASSSSGSGRVRGEQFF.

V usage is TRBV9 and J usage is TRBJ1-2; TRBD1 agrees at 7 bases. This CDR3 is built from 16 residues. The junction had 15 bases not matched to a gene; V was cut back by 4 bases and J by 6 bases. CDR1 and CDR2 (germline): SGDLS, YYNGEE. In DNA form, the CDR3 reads TGTGCCAGCAGCACCCCCCGGGACAGCGTCAGTGATGGCTACACCTTC. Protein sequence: CASSTPRDSVSDGYTF.

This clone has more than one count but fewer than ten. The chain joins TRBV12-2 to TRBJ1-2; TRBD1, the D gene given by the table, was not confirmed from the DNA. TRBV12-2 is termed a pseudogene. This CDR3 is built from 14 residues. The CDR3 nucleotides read TGTGCAAGTCGTTTCGACGTAGGGGACTATGGCTACACCTTC. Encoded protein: CASRFDVGDYGYTF.

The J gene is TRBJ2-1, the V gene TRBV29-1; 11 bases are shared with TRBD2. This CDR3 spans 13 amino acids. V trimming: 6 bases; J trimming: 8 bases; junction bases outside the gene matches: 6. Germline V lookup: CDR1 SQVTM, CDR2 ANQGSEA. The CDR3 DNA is TGCAGCGTCGCCGGGACTAGCGGCGATGAGCAGTTCTTC. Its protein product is CSVAGTSGDEQFF.

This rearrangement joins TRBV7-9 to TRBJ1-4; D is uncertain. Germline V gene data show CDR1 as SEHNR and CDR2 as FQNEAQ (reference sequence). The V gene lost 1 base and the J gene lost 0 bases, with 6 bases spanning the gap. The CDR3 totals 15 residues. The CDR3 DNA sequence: TGTGCCAGCAGCTTAGGGGGTCCAACTAATGAAAAACTGTTTTTT. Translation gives CASSLGGPTNEKLFF.

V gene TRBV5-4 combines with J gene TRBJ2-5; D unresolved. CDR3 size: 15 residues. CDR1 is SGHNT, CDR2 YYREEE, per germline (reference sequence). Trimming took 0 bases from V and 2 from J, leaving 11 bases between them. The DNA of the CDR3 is TGTGCCAGCAGCTTGGCATCTGACGGACAAGAGACCCAGTACTTC. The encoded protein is CASSLASDGQETQYF.

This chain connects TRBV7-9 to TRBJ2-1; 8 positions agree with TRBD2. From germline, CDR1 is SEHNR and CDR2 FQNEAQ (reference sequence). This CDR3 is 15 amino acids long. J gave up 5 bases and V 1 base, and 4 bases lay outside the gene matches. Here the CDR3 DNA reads TGTGCCAGCAGCTTAGATAGAGCGGGGGACAATGAGCAGTTCTTC. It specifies CASSLDRAGDNEQFF.

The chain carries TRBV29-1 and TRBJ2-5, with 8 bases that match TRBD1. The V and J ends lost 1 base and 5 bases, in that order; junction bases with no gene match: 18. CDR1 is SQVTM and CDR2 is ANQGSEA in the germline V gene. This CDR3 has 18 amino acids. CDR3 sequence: CSVEGWTGSLSHLETQYF. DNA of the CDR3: TGCAGCGTTGAAGGATGGACAGGGAGTCTCTCTCATCTGGAGACCCAGTACTTC.

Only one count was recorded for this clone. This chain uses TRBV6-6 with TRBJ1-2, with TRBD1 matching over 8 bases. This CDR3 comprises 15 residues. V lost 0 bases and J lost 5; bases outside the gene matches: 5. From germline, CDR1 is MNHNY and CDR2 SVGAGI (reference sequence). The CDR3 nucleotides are TGTGCCAGCAGTTACTCGACAGGGGACGGGTATGGCTACACCTTC. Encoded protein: CASSYSTGDGYGYTF.

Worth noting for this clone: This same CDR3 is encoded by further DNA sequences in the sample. CDR3 in amino acids: CASSFGRRYEQYF. In DNA form, the CDR3 reads TGTGCCAGCAGTTTCGGACGGCGCTACGAGCAGTACTTC. The chain has TRBV27 and TRBJ2-7; no definite D call. The length of the CDR3 is 13 residues. With 3 bases removed from V and 3 bases from J, the gap between germline ends came to 9 bases. Germline CDR1 reads MNHEY; CDR2 reads SMNVEV (reference sequence).

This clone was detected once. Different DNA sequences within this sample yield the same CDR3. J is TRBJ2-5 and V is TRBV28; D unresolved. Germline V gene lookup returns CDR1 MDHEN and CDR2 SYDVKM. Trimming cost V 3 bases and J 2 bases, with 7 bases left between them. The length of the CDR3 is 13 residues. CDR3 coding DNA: TGTGCCAGCAGTTTGCCAGGACAAGAGACCCAGTACTTC. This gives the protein CASSLPGQETQYF.

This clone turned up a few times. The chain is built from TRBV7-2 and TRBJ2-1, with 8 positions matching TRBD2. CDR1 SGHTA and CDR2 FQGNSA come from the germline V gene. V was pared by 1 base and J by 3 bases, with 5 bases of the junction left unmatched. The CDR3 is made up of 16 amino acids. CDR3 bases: TGTGCCAGCAGCTTAGGGTACCGGGAGGGCTACAATGAGCAGTTCTTC. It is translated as CASSLGYREGYNEQFF.

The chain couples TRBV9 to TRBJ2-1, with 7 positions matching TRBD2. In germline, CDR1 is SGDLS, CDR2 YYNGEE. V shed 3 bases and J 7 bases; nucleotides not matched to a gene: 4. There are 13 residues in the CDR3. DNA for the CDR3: TGTGCCAGCAGCGGCGGGAGCAAGAATGAGCAGTTCTTC. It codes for CASSGGSKNEQFF.

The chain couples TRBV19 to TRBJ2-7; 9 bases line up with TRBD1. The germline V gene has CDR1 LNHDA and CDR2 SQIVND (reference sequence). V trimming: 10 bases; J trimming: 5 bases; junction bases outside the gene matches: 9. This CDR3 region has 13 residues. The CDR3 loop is CATSLGTGNEQYF. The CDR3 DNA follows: TGTGCCACTTCACTCGGGACAGGGAACGAGCAGTACTTC. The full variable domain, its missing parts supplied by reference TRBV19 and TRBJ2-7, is DGGITQSPKYLFRKEGQNVTLSCEQNLNHDAMYWYRQDPGQGLRLIYYSQIVNDFQKGDIAEGYSVSREKKESFPLTVTSAQKNPTAFYLCATSLGTGNEQYFGPGTRLTVT.